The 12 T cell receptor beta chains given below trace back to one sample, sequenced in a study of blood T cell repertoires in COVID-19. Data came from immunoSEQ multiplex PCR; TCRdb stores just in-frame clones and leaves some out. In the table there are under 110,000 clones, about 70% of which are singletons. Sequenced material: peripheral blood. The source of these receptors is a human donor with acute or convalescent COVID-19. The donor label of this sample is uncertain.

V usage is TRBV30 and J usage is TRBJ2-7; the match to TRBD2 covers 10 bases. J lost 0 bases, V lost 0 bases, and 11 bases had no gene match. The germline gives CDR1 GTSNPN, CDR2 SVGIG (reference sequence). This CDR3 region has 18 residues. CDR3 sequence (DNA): TGTGCCTGGAGTGTCTACATAGCGGGGGGCCCCAGCTCCTACGAGCAGTACTTC. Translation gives CAWSVYIAGGPSSYEQYF.

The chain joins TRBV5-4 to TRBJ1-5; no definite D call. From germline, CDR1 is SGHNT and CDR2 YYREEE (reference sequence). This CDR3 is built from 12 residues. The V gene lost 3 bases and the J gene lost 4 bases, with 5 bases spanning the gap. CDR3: CASSSPNQPQHF. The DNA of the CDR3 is TGTGCCAGCAGCTCCCCAAATCAGCCCCAGCATTTT.

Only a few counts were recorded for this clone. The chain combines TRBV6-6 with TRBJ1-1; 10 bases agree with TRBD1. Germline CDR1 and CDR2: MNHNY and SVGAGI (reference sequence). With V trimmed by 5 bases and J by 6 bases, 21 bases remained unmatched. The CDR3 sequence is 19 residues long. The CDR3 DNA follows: TGTGCCAGCAGTCAAAAAGGCCGGGACAGGGGTTCCGGATACGCTGAAGCTTTCTTT. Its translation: CASSQKGRDRGSGYAEAFF.

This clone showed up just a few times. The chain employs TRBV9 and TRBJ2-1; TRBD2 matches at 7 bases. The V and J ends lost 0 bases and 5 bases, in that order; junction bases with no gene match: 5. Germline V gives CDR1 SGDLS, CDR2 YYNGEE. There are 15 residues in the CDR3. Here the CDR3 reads CASSVGQGGDNEQFF. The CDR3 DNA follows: TGTGCCAGCAGCGTAGGCCAGGGAGGGGACAATGAGCAGTTCTTC.

The CDR3 spells CASTPTPGHEKLFF. Written as DNA, the CDR3 is TGTGCCAGCACCCCCACACCAGGTCATGAAAAACTGTTTTTT. The chain recombines TRBV2 with TRBJ1-4; the D is unclear. With 7 bases removed from V and 6 bases from J, the gap between germline ends came to 15 bases. The CDR3 contains 14 residues. CDR1 is SNHLY and CDR2 is FYNNEI in the germline V gene.

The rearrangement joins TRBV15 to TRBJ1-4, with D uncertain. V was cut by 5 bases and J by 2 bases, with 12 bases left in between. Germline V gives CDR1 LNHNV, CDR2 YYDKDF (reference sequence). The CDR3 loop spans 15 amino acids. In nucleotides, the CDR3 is TGTGCCACCAGCGGTACATACTATACTAATGAAAAACTGTTTTTT. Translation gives CATSGTYYTNEKLFF. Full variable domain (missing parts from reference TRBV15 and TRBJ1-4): DAMVIQNPRYQVTQFGKPVTLSCSQTLNHNVMYWYQQKSSQAPKLLFHYYDKDFNNEADTPDNFQSRRPNTSFCFLDIRSPGLGDTAMYLCATSGTYYTNEKLFFGSGTQLSVL.

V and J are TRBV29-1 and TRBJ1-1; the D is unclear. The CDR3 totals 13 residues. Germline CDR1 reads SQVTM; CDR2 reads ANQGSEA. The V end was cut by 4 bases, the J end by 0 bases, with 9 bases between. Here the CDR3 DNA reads TGCAGCGTTGGTCACGGTTTGAACACTGAAGCTTTCTTT. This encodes CSVGHGLNTEAFF.

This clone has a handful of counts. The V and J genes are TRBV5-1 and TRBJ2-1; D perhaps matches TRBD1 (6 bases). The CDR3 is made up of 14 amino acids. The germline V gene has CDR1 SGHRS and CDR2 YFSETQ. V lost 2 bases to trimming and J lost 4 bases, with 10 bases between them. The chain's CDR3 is CASSLAQGYNEQFF. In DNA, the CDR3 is TGCGCCAGCAGCTTAGCACAGGGTTACAATGAGCAGTTCTTC.

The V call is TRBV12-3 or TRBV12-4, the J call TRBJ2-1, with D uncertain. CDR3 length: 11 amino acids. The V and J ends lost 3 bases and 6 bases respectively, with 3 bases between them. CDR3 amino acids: CASSFLNEQFF. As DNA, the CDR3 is TGTGCCAGCAGTTTCCTCAATGAGCAGTTCTTC.

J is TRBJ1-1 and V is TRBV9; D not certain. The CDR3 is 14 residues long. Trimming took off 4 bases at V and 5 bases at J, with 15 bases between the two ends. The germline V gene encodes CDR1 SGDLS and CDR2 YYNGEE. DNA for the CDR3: TGTGCCAGCAGCCCCCTTTACCAGAATACTGAAGCTTTCTTT. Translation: CASSPLYQNTEAFF.

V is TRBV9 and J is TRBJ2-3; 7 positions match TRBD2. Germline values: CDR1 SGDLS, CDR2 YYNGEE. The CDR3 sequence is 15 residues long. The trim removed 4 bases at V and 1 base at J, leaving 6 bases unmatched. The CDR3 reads CASSQQAGGTDTQYF. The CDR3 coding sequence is TGTGCCAGCAGCCAACAGGCGGGGGGCACAGATACGCAGTATTTT.

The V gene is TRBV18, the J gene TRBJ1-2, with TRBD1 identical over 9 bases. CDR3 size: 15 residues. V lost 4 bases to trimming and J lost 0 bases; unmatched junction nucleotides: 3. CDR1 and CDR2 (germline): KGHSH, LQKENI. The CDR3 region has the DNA TGTGCCAGCTCACGGGACAGGGCCTCTAACTATGGCTACACCTTC. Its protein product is CASSRDRASNYGYTF.